This T cell receptor (beta chain) comes out of a study of control samples from healthy donors and cancer patients. CDR1 is SNHLY and CDR2 is FYNNEI in the germline V gene. The CDR3 sequence is 13 residues long. V lost 3 bases and J 0 bases, leaving 6 bases between the germline ends. Libraries were prepared by immunoSEQ multiplex PCR; TCRdb keeps only in-frame clonotypes and omits some of them. Among some 150,000 clones, 91% were seen once, and the ten largest hold roughly 3.2%. V usage is TRBV2 and J usage is TRBJ2-7; D uncertain. The specimen sequenced was blood. The receptor was isolated from a man aged 30 to 45 in good health. The CDR3 protein is CASSDNPSYEQYF. CDR3 nucleotide sequence: TGTGCCAGCAGTGATAACCCCTCCTACGAGCAGTACTTC. The entire variable domain, with the rest obtained from reference TRBV2 and TRBJ2-7, is as follows: EPEVTQTPSHQVTQMGQEVILRCVPISNHLYFYWYRQILGQKVEFLVSFYNNEISEKSEIFDDQFSVERPDGSNFTLKIRSTKLEDSAMYFCASSDNPSYEQYFGPGTRLTVT.